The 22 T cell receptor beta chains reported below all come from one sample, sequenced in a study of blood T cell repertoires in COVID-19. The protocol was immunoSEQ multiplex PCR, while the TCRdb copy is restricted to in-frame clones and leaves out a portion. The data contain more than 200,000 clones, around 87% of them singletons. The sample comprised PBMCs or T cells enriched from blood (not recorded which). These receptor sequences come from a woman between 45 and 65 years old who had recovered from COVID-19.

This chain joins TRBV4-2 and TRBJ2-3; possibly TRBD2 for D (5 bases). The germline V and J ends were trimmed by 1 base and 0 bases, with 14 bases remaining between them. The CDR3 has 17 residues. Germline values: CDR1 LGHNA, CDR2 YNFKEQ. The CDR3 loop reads CASSQVGVRTSTDTQYF. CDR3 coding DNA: TGTGCCAGCAGCCAAGTAGGAGTGAGGACTAGCACAGATACGCAGTATTTT.

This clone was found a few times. The DNA for the CDR3 is TGTGCCAGCACGTGGCGGGAGGTAGTGGATACGCAGTATTTT. Protein product: CASTWREVVDTQYF. The genes are TRBV6-5 and TRBJ2-3; 8 bases line up with TRBD2. V dropped 7 bases and J dropped 6; count of bases not matched to a gene: 9. In germline, CDR1 is MNHEY, CDR2 SVGAGI. The CDR3 spans 14 residues.

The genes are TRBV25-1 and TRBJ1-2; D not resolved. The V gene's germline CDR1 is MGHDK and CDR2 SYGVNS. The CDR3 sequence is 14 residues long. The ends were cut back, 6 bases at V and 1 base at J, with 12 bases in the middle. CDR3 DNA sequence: TGTGCCAGCAGAGTGGAGGGAGGTAACTATGGCTACACCTTC. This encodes CASRVEGGNYGYTF.

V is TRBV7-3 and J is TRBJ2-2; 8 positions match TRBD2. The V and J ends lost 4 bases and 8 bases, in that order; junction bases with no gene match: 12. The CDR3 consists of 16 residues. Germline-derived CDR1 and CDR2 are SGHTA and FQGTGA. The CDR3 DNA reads TGTGCCAGCAGCTACGACCGTAGCGGGAATGAAGGGGAGCTGTTTTTT. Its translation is CASSYDRSGNEGELFF.

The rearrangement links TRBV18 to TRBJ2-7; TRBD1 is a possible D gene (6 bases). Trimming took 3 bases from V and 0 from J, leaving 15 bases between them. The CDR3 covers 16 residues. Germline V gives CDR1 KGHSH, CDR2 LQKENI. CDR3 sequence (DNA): TGTGCCAGCTCACCGAGGGTTACAGGGAGCTCCTACGAGCAGTACTTC. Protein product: CASSPRVTGSSYEQYF.

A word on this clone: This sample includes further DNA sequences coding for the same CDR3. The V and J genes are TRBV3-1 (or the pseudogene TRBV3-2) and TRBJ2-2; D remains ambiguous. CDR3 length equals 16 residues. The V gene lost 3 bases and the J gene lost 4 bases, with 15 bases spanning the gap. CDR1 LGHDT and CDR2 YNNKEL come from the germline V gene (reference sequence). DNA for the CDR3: TGTGCCAGCAGCCATACTATCCCCGCTAGCACCGGGGAGCTGTTTTTT. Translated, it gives CASSHTIPASTGELFF.

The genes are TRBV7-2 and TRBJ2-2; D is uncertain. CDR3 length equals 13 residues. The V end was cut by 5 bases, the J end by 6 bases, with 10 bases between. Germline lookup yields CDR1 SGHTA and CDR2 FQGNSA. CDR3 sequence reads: CASSPIPAGELFF. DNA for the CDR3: TGTGCCAGCAGCCCCATCCCGGCCGGGGAGCTGTTTTTT.

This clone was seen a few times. CDR3: CASSRELGSYNEQFF. The CDR3 DNA reads TGTGCCAGCTCACGGGAGTTGGGCTCCTACAATGAGCAGTTCTTC. The chain employs TRBV18 and TRBJ2-1; possible D gene TRBD2, 5 bases. V dropped 4 bases and J dropped 0 bases, with 10 bases sitting between them. The CDR3 is made up of 15 amino acids. CDR1 is KGHSH, CDR2 LQKENI, per germline.

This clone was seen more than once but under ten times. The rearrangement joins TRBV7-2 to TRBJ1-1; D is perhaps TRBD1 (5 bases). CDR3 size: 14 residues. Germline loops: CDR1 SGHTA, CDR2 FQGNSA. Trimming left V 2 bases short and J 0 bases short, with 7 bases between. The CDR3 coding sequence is TGTGCCAGCAGCTTAAGACAGATGAACACTGAAGCTTTCTTT. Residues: CASSLRQMNTEAFF.

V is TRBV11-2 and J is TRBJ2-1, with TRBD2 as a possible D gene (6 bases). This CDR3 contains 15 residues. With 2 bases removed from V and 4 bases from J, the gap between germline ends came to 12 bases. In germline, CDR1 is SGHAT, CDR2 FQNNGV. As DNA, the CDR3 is TGTGCCAGCAGCTTAAATCTAGCGTATTACAATGAGCAGTTCTTC. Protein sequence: CASSLNLAYYNEQFF.

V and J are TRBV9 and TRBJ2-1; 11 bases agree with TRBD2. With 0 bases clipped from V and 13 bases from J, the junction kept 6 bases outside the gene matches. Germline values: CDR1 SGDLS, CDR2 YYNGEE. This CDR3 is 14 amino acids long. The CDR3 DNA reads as TGTGCCAGCAGCGTAGATGGTAGCGGGAGGGCCCAGTTCTTC. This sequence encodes CASSVDGSGRAQFF. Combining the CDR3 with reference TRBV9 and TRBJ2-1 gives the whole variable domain DSGVTQTPKHLITATGQRVTLRCSPRSGDLSVYWYQQSLDQGLQFLIQYYNGEERAKGNILERFSAQQFPDLHSELNLSSLELGDSALYFCASSVDGSGRAQFFGPGTRLTVL.

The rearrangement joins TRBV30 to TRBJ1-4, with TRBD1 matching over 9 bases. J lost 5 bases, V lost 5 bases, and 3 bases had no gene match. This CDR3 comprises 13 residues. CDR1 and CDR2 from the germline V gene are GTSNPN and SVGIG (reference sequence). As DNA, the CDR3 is TGTGCCTGGGGGACAGGGTGGAATGAAAAACTGTTTTTT. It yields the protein CAWGTGWNEKLFF.

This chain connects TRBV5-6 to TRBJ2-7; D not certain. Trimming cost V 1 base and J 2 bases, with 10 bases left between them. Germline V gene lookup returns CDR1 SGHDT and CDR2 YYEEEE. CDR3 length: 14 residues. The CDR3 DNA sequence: TGTGCCAGCAGCTTGCCCGTGGGCACCTACGAGCAGTACTTC. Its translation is CASSLPVGTYEQYF.

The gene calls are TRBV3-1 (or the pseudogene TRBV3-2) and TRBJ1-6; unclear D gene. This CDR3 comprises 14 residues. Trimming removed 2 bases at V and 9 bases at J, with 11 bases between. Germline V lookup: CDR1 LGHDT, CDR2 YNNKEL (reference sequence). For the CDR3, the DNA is TGTGCCAGCAGCCAAAGGGAGGGCAGTTCACCCCTCCACTTT. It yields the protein CASSQREGSSPLHF.

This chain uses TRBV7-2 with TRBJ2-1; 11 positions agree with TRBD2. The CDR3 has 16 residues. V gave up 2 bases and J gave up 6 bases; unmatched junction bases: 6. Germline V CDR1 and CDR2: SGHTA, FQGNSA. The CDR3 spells CASSLQGLAESNEQFF. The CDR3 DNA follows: TGTGCCAGCAGCTTACAGGGACTAGCGGAATCCAATGAGCAGTTCTTC.

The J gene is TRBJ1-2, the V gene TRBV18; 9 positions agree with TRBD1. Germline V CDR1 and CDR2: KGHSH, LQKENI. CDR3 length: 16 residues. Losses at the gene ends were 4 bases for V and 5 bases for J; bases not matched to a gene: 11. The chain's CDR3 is CASSLSYIGQGYGYTF. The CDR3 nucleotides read TGTGCCAGCTCACTCTCGTATATCGGACAGGGGTATGGCTACACCTTC.

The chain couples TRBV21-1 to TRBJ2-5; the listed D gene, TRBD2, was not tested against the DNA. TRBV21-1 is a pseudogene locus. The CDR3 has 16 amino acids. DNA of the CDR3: TGTGCCAGCAGCAAAGGCGGTGCCCGAGAGGGAGAGACCCAGTACTTC. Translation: CASSKGGAREGETQYF.

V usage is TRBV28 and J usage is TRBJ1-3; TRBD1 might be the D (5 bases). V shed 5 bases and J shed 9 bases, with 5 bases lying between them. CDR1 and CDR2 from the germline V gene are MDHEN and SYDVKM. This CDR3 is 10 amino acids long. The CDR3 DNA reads TGTGCCAGCAGTGGGGCCACCATATATTTT. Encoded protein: CASSGATIYF.

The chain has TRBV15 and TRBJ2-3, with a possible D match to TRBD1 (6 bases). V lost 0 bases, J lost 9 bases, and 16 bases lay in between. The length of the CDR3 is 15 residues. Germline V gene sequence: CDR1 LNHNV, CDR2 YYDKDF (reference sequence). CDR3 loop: CATSRDSGRGVTQYF. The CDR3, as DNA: TGTGCCACCAGCAGAGATTCCGGCAGGGGTGTGACGCAGTATTTT.

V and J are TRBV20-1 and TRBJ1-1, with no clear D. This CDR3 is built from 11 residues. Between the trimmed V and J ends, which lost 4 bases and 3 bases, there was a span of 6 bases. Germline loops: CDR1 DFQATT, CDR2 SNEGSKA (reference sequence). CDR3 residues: CSAKRDTEAFF. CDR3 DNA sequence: TGCAGTGCTAAGAGAGACACTGAAGCTTTCTTT.

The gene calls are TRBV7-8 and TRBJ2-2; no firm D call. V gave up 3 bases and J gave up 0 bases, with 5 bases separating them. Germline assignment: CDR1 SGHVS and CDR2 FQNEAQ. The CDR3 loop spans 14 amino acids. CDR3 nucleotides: TGTGCCAGCAGCTTTCTTGCGAACACCGGGGAGCTGTTTTTT. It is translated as CASSFLANTGELFF.

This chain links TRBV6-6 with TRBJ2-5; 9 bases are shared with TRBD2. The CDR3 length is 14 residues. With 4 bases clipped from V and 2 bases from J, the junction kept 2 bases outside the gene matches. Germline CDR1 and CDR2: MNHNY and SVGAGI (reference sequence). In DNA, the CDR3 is TGTGCCAGCAGTTTCCTAGCGGGACAAGAGACCCAGTACTTC. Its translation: CASSFLAGQETQYF.